This entry lists 2 T cell receptor beta chains sequenced from one sample in a study of T cell repertoires in cytomegalovirus infection. What these receptors recognize is not known. TCRdb passed the reads through MiXCR, listing each CDR3 protein once. The sample has roughly 990,000 distinct CDR3 sequences, roughly a third seen once; the top ten hold around 15%. This sample comprised cultured CD8+ T cells from PBMCs, obtained from culture after CMV antigen stimulation. These receptors were collected from a human donor in good health (CMV status not recorded). Some clones in this sample may be carry-over from other donors' samples.

This clonotype was counted only a few times. The chain joins TRBV5-6 to TRBJ2-7; possible D gene TRBD2, 6 bases. V dropped 0 bases and J dropped 2 bases, with 12 bases sitting between them. The CDR3 is 15 residues long. CDR1 and CDR2 (germline): SGHDT, YYEEEE. Written as DNA, the CDR3 is TGTGCCAGCAGCTTGGTCTGGGGGGAAACCTACGAGCAGTACGTC. Amino acids: CASSLVWGETYEQYV.

This clonotype turned up a few times. The V call is TRBV2, the J call TRBJ2-7; the D gene is possibly TRBD1 (6 bases). The CDR3 covers 12 residues. Per the germline V gene, CDR1 is SNHLY and CDR2 is FYNNEI. Trimming stripped 11 bases from V and 1 base from J, with 12 bases between. The CDR3 DNA reads as TGTGCCGGGCTCGACAGGTCCTACGAGCAGTACGTC. This sequence encodes CAGLDRSYEQYV.